This T cell receptor beta chain stems from a study of blood T cell repertoires in COVID-19. Across the whole study: The samples span acute and convalescent COVID-19 from the United States, Italy and Spain. In each case, the material was cDNA or gDNA derived from T cells, B-cell-depleted T cells, or PBMCs.

CDR3 size: 13 residues. Trimming removed 6 bases at V and 7 bases at J, with 15 bases between. Germline-derived CDR1 and CDR2 are SGHVS and FQNEAQ. Methods used by the authors: It was from reference gene primer amplification that nucleated cell counts were estimated. TCRdb's copy holds only in-frame clones and misses some; the assay was immunoSEQ multiplex PCR. V and J calls plus clone size are reproduced from that table; the DNA served to infer D and trimming. The data contain about 160,000 clones, approximately 84% of them singletons. This TCR derives from a woman of 80 years or more with acute or convalescent COVID-19. The chain joins TRBV7-8 to TRBJ2-5; D is perhaps TRBD2 (6 bases). Sequenced input: peripheral blood. CDR3 DNA: TGTGCCAGCAGGATGGAGGGAGGCGCGACCCAGTACTTC. Its protein is CASRMEGGATQYF.